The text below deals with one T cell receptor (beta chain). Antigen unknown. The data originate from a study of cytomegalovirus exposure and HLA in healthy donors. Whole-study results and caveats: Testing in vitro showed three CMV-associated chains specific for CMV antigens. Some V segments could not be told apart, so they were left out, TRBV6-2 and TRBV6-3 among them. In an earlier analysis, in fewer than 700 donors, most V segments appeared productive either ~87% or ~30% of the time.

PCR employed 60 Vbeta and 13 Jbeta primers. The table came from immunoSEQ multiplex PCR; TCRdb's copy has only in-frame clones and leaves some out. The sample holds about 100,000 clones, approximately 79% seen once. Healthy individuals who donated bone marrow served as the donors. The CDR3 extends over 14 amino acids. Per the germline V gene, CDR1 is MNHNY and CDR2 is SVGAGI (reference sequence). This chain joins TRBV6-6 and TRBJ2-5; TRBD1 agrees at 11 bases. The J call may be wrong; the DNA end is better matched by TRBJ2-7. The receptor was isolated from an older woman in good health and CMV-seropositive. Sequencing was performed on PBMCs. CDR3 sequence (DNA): TGTGCCAGCAGTGCCTGGGACAGGGGGGACGAGCAGTACTTC. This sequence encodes CASSAWDRGDEQYF.